One T cell receptor (beta chain) is described in this entry. Its antigen is currently unknown. The assay was immunoSEQ multiplex PCR, and TCRdb's table has in-frame clones only and misses some. The table includes fewer than 60,000 clones, less than 85% detected once. The entry originates in a study of OX40 agonist ivuxolimab in advanced cancers. Study conclusions and caveats: Nonresponders included some who also had low normalized T-cell clonal expansion.

Trimming stripped 1 base from V and 4 bases from J, with 11 bases between. The CDR3 runs to 15 residues. Germline values: CDR1 LNHDA, CDR2 SQIVND (reference sequence). Here the sequenced sample was CD4+ or CD8+ T cells sorted from blood, taken in a trial of the OX40 agonist ivuxolimab. This clonotype originated in an adult with an advanced solid tumor such as melanoma, head and neck, liver or kidney cancer. The chain uses TRBV19 and TRBJ2-1; D tentatively fits TRBD1 or TRBD2 (6 bases each). DNA of the CDR3: TGTGCCAGTAGTATAGTGCCGGGGGCTTACAATGAGCAGTTCTTC. This codes for CASSIVPGAYNEQFF.